These 29 T cell receptor beta chains were all obtained from the same sample, sequenced in a study of blood T cell repertoires in COVID-19. Repertoires were generated with immunoSEQ multiplex PCR, while TCRdb's copy carries only in-frame clones and drops some. The table includes 150,000 to 200,000 clones, about 83% detected once. Specimen: peripheral blood. These receptors were collected from a man aged 18 to 30 with active or convalescent COVID-19.

The sample holds one count of this clone. The chain couples TRBV6-5 to TRBJ2-3, with 8 bases that match TRBD2. Germline V gene data show CDR1 as MNHEY and CDR2 as SVGAGI. The CDR3 covers 16 residues. After removal of 1 base from V and 3 bases from J, the junction contained 6 bases not matched to a gene. As DNA, the CDR3 is TGTGCCAGCAGTTACTTGCGGGGGGCCGTAACAGATACGCAGTATTTT. It specifies CASSYLRGAVTDTQYF.

The chain employs TRBV5-6 and TRBJ1-2; 8 bases map to TRBD1. With 3 bases clipped from V and 2 bases from J, the junction kept 12 bases outside the gene matches. Germline V gene lookup returns CDR1 SGHDT and CDR2 YYEEEE. CDR3 length: 17 amino acids. The CDR3 DNA follows: TGTGCCAGCAGCTCTCACCCGGGGACAGGCGAGAACTATGGCTACACCTTC. Translation gives CASSSHPGTGENYGYTF. Full variable domain (remainder filled in from reference TRBV5-6 and TRBJ1-2): DAGVTQSPTHLIKTRGQQVTLRCSPKSGHDTVSWYQQALGQGPQFIFQYYEEEERQRGNFPDRFSGHQFPNYSSELNVNALLLGDSALYLCASSSHPGTGENYGYTFGSGTRLTVV.

DNA for the CDR3: TGTGCCAGCAGGGACGCCGGGACAGGGAATTCACCCCTCCACTTT. Its translation is CASRDAGTGNSPLHF. The V gene is TRBV27, the J gene TRBJ1-6; 9 bases fit TRBD1. The CDR3 length is 15 residues. Germline CDR1 MNHEY, CDR2 SMNVEV (reference sequence). V gave up 6 bases and J gave up 7 bases; unmatched junction bases: 7.

This chain connects TRBV2 to TRBJ2-3, with TRBD2 identical over 12 bases. The CDR3 runs 16 residues. V was clipped by 7 bases and J by 2 bases; unmatched bases: 7. Germline lookup yields CDR1 SNHLY and CDR2 FYNNEI. CDR3 residues: CASIRTSGTYTDTQYF. CDR3 sequence (DNA): TGTGCCAGCATTAGGACTAGCGGGACTTACACAGATACGCAGTATTTT.

The chain recombines TRBV24-1 with TRBJ2-3; TRBD1 matches 7 bases. Germline CDR1 reads KGHDR; CDR2 reads SFDVKD. V gave up 5 bases and J gave up 2 bases; unmatched junction bases: 6. The CDR3 spans 15 residues. CDR3 sequence reads: CATSGGTDYTDTQYF. CDR3 coding DNA: TGTGCCACCAGTGGGGGGACAGATTACACAGATACGCAGTATTTT.

The chain joins TRBV7-2 to TRBJ2-3; 10 nucleotides line up with TRBD2. Germline V gives CDR1 SGHTA, CDR2 FQGNSA. The CDR3 has 17 residues. The ends lost 3 bases at V and 6 bases at J; junction bases unmatched: 12. The CDR3 bases are TGTGCCAGCAGCTTCCCCTCTAGCGGGAGTGGTTTGGATACGCAGTATTTT. Translation gives CASSFPSSGSGLDTQYF. Variable domain in full (rest from reference TRBV7-2 and TRBJ2-3): GAGVSQSPSNKVTEKGKDVELRCDPISGHTALYWYRQSLGQGLEFLIYFQGNSAPDKSGLPSDRFSAERTGGSVSTLTIQRTQQEDSAVYLCASSFPSSGSGLDTQYFGPGTRLTVL.

V is TRBV9 and J is TRBJ2-7, with 9 bases fitting TRBD2. After removal of 2 bases from V and 5 bases from J, the junction contained 8 bases not matched to a gene. This CDR3 has 15 amino acids. CDR1 and CDR2 from the germline V gene are SGDLS and YYNGEE. In DNA, the CDR3 is TGTGCCAGCAGCGTTTTTGTGGGCGGGGGGGACGAGCAGTACTTC. Its protein is CASSVFVGGGDEQYF.

The CDR3 DNA reads as TGTGCCAGTAGCCTTAATCCGGGGGGCGGGCACAATGAGCAGTTCTTC. Residues: CASSLNPGGGHNEQFF. V usage is TRBV19 and J usage is TRBJ2-1; a possible D gene is TRBD2 (7 bases). V was shortened by 6 bases and J by 5 bases, with 20 bases between the two germline ends. This CDR3 region has 16 residues. Germline V CDR1 and CDR2: LNHDA, SQIVND (reference sequence).

In this sample, this clone turned up once. This chain joins TRBV27 and TRBJ2-7; D is possibly TRBD1 (6 bases). The CDR3 extends over 14 amino acids. V dropped 5 bases and J dropped 3 bases, with 14 bases sitting between them. Germline CDR1 and CDR2: MNHEY and SMNVEV (reference sequence). The chain's CDR3 is CASSQAGQNYEQYF. In DNA form, the CDR3 reads TGTGCCAGCAGTCAAGCCGGACAGAACTACGAGCAGTACTTC.

The chain links TRBV24-1 to TRBJ2-2; TRBD2 matches 9 bases. Germline CDR1 reads KGHDR; CDR2 reads SFDVKD. There are 21 residues in the CDR3. The trim removed 4 bases at V and 0 bases at J, leaving 17 bases unmatched. As DNA, the CDR3 is TGTGCCACCAGTGACCGGGTCGGGGCTAGCGGGGCGTATACGAACACCGGGGAGCTGTTTTTT. Residues: CATSDRVGASGAYTNTGELFF.

This chain links TRBV29-1 with TRBJ2-3, with D possibly matching TRBD1 (6 bases). The germline V gene encodes CDR1 SQVTM and CDR2 ANQGSEA. There are 12 residues in the CDR3. V lost 4 bases to trimming and J lost 12 bases, with 17 bases between them. The CDR3 coding sequence is TGCAGCGTTGTCAGGGTGGAGGACAGACAGTATTTT. Encoded protein: CSVVRVEDRQYF.

The V and J genes are TRBV11-3 and TRBJ2-5, with a possible D match to TRBD2 (6 bases). V shed 4 bases and J shed 7 bases, with 19 bases lying between them. Germline lookup yields CDR1 SGHNT and CDR2 YENEEA. The CDR3 sequence is 15 residues long. Written as DNA, the CDR3 is TGTGCCAGCAGCTCTTATTCGGGGACTCCAGGGACCCAGTACTTC. Its protein is CASSSYSGTPGTQYF.

The chain uses TRBV27 and TRBJ1-2; 8 bases align to TRBD1. This CDR3 is built from 12 residues. Looked up from germline, CDR1 is MNHEY and CDR2 is SMNVEV (reference sequence). With 6 bases clipped from V and 6 bases from J, the junction kept 3 bases outside the gene matches. CDR3: CASSQTGDGYTF. The CDR3 DNA sequence: TGTGCCAGCAGCCAGACAGGGGATGGCTACACCTTC.

This clone was observed a handful of times. V and J are TRBV11-3 and TRBJ2-1, with D possibly being TRBD2 (6 bases). Per germline, CDR1 SGHNT and CDR2 YENEEA. V shed 1 base and J shed 0 bases, with 10 bases lying between them. This CDR3 has 16 amino acids. The CDR3 coding sequence is TGTGCCAGCAGCTTAGTTGTGACTAGCTCCTACAATGAGCAGTTCTTC. This sequence encodes CASSLVVTSSYNEQFF.

The gene calls are TRBV5-5 and TRBJ2-7; 8 bases agree with TRBD1. The length of the CDR3 is 13 residues. The V and J ends lost 2 bases and 5 bases, in that order; junction bases with no gene match: 3. Germline V lookup: CDR1 SGHKS, CDR2 YYEKEE (reference sequence). The CDR3 here is CASSFPTGDEQYF. The CDR3 DNA reads as TGTGCCAGCAGCTTCCCGACAGGGGACGAGCAGTACTTC.

The gene calls are TRBV27 and TRBJ2-3; 8 bases match TRBD2. The CDR3 loop spans 16 amino acids. The junction had 11 bases not matched to a gene; V was cut back by 5 bases and J by 4 bases. Per germline, CDR1 MNHEY and CDR2 SMNVEV (reference sequence). The CDR3 DNA reads as TGTGCCAGCAGTCCGCTGGGGATAGCGGGATCAGATACGCAGTATTTT. Translated: CASSPLGIAGSDTQYF.

The genes are TRBV2 and TRBJ1-2; TRBD1 aligns across 7 bases. J was trimmed by 2 bases and V by 7 bases; bases with no gene match: 7. This CDR3 is 14 amino acids long. CDR1 and CDR2 from the germline V gene are SNHLY and FYNNEI. The CDR3 DNA reads TGTGCCAGCACTCGGCAGGGGGGCAACTATGGCTACACCTTC. Translated, it gives CASTRQGGNYGYTF.

The J gene is TRBJ2-1, the V gene TRBV7-3; 10 nucleotides align to TRBD2. The CDR3 runs 15 residues. V trimming: 5 bases; J trimming: 6 bases; junction bases outside the gene matches: 7. CDR1 SGHTA and CDR2 FQGTGA come from the germline V gene. The DNA of the CDR3 is TGTGCCAGCAGCCCGCTAGCGGGAGCGTTCAATGAGCAGTTCTTC. This encodes CASSPLAGAFNEQFF.

This clone was found once. The chain combines TRBV7-8 with TRBJ1-5, with no clear D. CDR3 length: 15 residues. With 2 bases removed from V and 5 bases from J, the gap between germline ends came to 13 bases. Germline V lookup: CDR1 SGHVS, CDR2 FQNEAQ. CDR3 nucleotides: TGTGCCAGCAGCTTACTGGGCGGGCTTGATCAGCCCCAGCATTTT. This sequence encodes CASSLLGGLDQPQHF.

The V gene is TRBV28, the J gene TRBJ2-1, with TRBD2 matching 11 bases. The trim removed 10 bases at V and 5 bases at J, leaving 7 bases unmatched. The CDR3 spans 14 residues. CDR1 and CDR2 from the germline V gene are MDHEN and SYDVKM. The DNA of the CDR3 is TGTGCCACCGTGCTAGCGGGGGGTCACAATGAGCAGTTCTTC. Its translation is CATVLAGGHNEQFF.

The V and J genes are TRBV6-5 and TRBJ1-2; D is possibly TRBD1 (6 bases). The V gene lost 8 bases and the J gene lost 6 bases, with 16 bases spanning the gap. Germline CDR1 and CDR2: MNHEY and SVGAGI. The CDR3 sequence is 13 residues long. The CDR3: CASLMRGLDGYTF. CDR3 nucleotide sequence: TGTGCCAGCTTGATGCGGGGGCTGGATGGCTACACCTTC.

The DNA for the CDR3 is TGTGCCAGCAGTTTGGTTGGACAGGGGGCTAAAGGCGAGCAGTACGTC. The encoded protein is CASSLVGQGAKGEQYV. This chain uses TRBV28 with TRBJ2-7, with 11 bases identical to TRBD1. This CDR3 is built from 16 residues. Per the germline V gene, CDR1 is MDHEN and CDR2 is SYDVKM. With 3 bases clipped from V and 6 bases from J, the junction kept 10 bases outside the gene matches.

The chain combines TRBV20-1 with TRBJ2-1; no clear D gene. V lost 3 bases, J lost 0 bases, and 12 bases lay in between. CDR3 length: 15 residues. Germline V gives CDR1 DFQATT, CDR2 SNEGSKA (reference sequence). The CDR3 here is CSASSSASSYNEQFF. DNA for the CDR3: TGCAGTGCTAGTTCCAGCGCGAGCTCCTACAATGAGCAGTTCTTC.

The gene calls are TRBV10-3 and TRBJ1-1; D gene ambiguous. The germline CDR1 and CDR2 sequences are ENHRY and SYGVKD. The V end lost 6 bases, the J end lost 1 base, and 9 bases lay between the germline ends. The CDR3 spans 13 residues. CDR3 residues: CAIREPGNTEAFF. CDR3 DNA: TGTGCCATCAGAGAACCGGGGAACACTGAAGCTTTCTTT.

This sequence joins TRBV11-1 and TRBJ2-7; the D gene is possibly TRBD2 (5 bases). CDR1 SGHAT and CDR2 FQDESV come from the germline V gene (reference sequence). Between the trimmed V and J ends, which lost 7 bases and 4 bases, there was a span of 17 bases. This CDR3 comprises 14 residues. The CDR3 region is CASNSLGGGYEQYF. The CDR3, as DNA: TGTGCCAGCAACTCGTTAGGCGGAGGATACGAGCAGTACTTC. The entire variable domain, with the rest obtained from reference TRBV11-1 and TRBJ2-7, is as follows: EAEVAQSPRYKITEKSQAVAFWCDPISGHATLYWYRQILGQGPELLVQFQDESVVDDSQLPKDRFSAERLKGVDSTLKIQPAELGDSAMYLCASNSLGGGYEQYFGPGTRLTVT.

The V call is TRBV3-1 (or the pseudogene TRBV3-2), the J call TRBJ2-1; TRBD1 is a possible D gene (6 bases). CDR3 size: 16 residues. The V end was cut by 5 bases, the J end by 8 bases, with 22 bases between. CDR1 and CDR2 from the germline V gene are LGHDT and YNNKEL (reference sequence). The chain's CDR3 is CASSLTTGPFADEQFF. CDR3 coding DNA: TGTGCCAGCAGCTTAACCACAGGGCCATTCGCTGATGAGCAGTTCTTC.

V and J are TRBV24-1 and TRBJ2-1; D not certain. Per germline, CDR1 KGHDR and CDR2 SFDVKD. V shed 1 base and J shed 9 bases, with 12 bases lying between them. This CDR3 has 14 amino acids. CDR3 bases: TGTGCCACCAGTGATTTCGGCGGTCTCGGTGAGCAGTTCTTC. It codes for CATSDFGGLGEQFF.

The J gene is TRBJ2-7, the V gene TRBV4-2; D is perhaps TRBD1 (6 bases). The V and J ends lost 8 bases and 6 bases respectively, with 17 bases between them. The CDR3 is made up of 13 amino acids. Germline values: CDR1 LGHNA, CDR2 YNFKEQ. CDR3 amino acids: CASSNRDRGEQYF. Here the CDR3 DNA reads TGTGCCAGCTCAAACAGGGATCGCGGCGAGCAGTACTTC.

The count of this clone is one. V and J are TRBV7-6 and TRBJ1-1; D call uncertain. The V gene's germline CDR1 is SGHVS and CDR2 FNYEAQ. This CDR3 has 13 amino acids. Trimming took off 1 base at V and 1 base at J, with 4 bases between the two ends. The CDR3 reads CASSLDTNTEAFF. CDR3 in DNA: TGTGCCAGCAGCTTAGACACGAACACTGAAGCTTTCTTT. Using reference TRBV7-6 and TRBJ1-1 for the parts outside the CDR3, the full variable domain is GAGVSQSPRYKVTKRGQDVALRCDPISGHVSLYWYRQALGQGPEFLTYFNYEAQQDKSGLPNDRFSAERPEGSISTLTIQRTEQRDSAMYRCASSLDTNTEAFFGQGTRLTVV.